This T cell receptor (beta chain) came from a study of cytomegalovirus exposure and HLA in healthy donors. V was shortened by 0 bases and J by 14 bases, with 10 bases between the two germline ends. Per the germline V gene, CDR1 is SQVTM and CDR2 is ANQGSEA. The CDR3 sequence is 10 residues long. PCR used 60 Vbeta primers and 13 Jbeta primers. Some clones are missing from TCRdb's copy, which holds only in-frame ones; the method was immunoSEQ multiplex PCR. The data contain around 70,000 clones, about 75% of them seen just once; the ten biggest clones take up 4.9%. This sequence originates from a man between 60 and 70 years old in good health and CMV-seropositive. The chain recombines TRBV29-1 with TRBJ1-2; D call uncertain. Sample: PBMCs. CDR3 in amino acids: CSVEEDPGTF. The CDR3 region has the DNA TGCAGCGTTGAAGAGGACCCGGGGACCTTC.